This TCR beta chain originates from a study of shared clonotypes between healthy human individuals. Study information: Each donor's CD8 memory used one plate, CD8 naive two, each CD4 subset three.

The germline V and J ends were trimmed by 6 bases and 2 bases, with 19 bases remaining between them. This CDR3 contains 16 residues. Germline V lookup: CDR1 PRHDT, CDR2 FYEKMQ (reference sequence). Details on this clone: Its antigen remains unidentified.

General study findings and limits: Exclusively blood specimens were collected; tissue repertoires likely differ. Clonotypes shared by all four donors outscored non-shared clonotypes in generation probability.

Method: immunoSEQ multiplex PCR; TCRdb's copy keeps in-frame clones and lacks some. The sample consists of around 2,000,000 clones, about 93% of them appearing once. CD8 cells classed as naive were CD45RO-negative and positively selected for CCR7, excluding terminally differentiated effector memory CD45RA+ cells. This receptor was taken from a man aged 18 to 30 in good health. Some clones in this sample may be carry-over from other donors' samples. This chain links TRBV13 with TRBJ1-2; D uncertain. Sequenced sample: naive CD8+ T cells from PBMCs. For the CDR3, the DNA is TGTGCCAGCAGAAATAAAAAGGACGGATTAAACTATGGCTACACCTTC. It yields the protein CASRNKKDGLNYGYTF.